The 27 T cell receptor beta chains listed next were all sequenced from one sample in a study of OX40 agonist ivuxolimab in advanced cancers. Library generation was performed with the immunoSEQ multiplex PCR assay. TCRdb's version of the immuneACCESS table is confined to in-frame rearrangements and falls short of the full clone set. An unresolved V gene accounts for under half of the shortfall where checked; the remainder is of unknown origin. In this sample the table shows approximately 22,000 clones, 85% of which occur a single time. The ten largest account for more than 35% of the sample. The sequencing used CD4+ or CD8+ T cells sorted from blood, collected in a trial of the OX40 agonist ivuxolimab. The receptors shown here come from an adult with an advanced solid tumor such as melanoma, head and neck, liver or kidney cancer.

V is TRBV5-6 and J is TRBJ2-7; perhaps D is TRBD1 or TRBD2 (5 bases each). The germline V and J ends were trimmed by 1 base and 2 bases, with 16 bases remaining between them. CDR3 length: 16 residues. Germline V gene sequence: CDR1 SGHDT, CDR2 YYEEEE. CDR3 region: CASSLMGRELAYEQYF. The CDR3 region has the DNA TGTGCCAGCAGCTTGATGGGCAGGGAGTTGGCCTACGAGCAGTACTTC.

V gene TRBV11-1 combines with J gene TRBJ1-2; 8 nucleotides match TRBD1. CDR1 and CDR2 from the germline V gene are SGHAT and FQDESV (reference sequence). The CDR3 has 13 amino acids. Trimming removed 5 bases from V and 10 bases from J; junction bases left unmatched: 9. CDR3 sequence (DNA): TGTGCCAGCAGCCTGGGGACAGGAGCCTCCTACACCTTC. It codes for CASSLGTGASYTF.

CDR3 protein: CASSYSEGQTNTEAFF. The DNA for the CDR3 is TGTGCCAGCAGTTACTCAGAGGGACAGACGAACACTGAAGCTTTCTTT. This chain uses TRBV6-5 with TRBJ1-1; 7 bases fit TRBD1. In germline, CDR1 is MNHEY, CDR2 SVGAGI. The CDR3 loop spans 16 amino acids. V trimming: 0 bases; J trimming: 1 base; junction bases outside the gene matches: 5.

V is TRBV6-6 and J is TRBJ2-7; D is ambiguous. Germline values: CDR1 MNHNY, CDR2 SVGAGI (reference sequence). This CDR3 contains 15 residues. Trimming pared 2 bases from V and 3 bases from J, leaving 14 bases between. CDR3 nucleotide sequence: TGTGCCAGCAGTTACGGTCCGAATACCCTCTACGAGCAGTACTTC. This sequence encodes CASSYGPNTLYEQYF.

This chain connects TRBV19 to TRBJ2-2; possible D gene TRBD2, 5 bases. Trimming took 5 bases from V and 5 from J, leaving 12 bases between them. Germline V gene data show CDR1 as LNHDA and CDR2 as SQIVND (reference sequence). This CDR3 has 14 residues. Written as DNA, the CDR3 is TGTGCCAGTAGTCCGGGGAGAGGAACCGGGGAGCTGTTTTTT. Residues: CASSPGRGTGELFF.

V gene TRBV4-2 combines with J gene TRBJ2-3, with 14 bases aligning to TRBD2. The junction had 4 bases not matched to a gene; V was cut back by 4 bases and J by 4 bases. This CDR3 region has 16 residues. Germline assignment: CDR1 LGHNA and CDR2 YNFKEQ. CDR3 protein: CASSPRTSGGSDTQYF. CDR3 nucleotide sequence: TGTGCCAGCAGCCCTCGGACTAGCGGGGGGTCAGATACGCAGTATTTT.

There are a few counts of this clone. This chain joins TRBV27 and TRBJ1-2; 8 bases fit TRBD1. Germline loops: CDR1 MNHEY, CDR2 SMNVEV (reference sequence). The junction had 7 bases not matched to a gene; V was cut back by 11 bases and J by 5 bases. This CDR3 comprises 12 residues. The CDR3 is CAAGRQGYGYTF. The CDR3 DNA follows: TGTGCCGCGGGCCGACAGGGGTATGGCTACACCTTC.

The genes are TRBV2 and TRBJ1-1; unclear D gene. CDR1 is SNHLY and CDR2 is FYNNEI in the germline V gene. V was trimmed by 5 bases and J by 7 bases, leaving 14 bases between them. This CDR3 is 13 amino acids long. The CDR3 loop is CASSRVRGLEAFF. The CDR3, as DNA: TGTGCCAGCAGTAGGGTGCGTGGGCTTGAAGCTTTCTTT. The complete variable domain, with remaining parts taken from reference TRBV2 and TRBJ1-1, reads EPEVTQTPSHQVTQMGQEVILRCVPISNHLYFYWYRQILGQKVEFLVSFYNNEISEKSEIFDDQFSVERPDGSNFTLKIRSTKLEDSAMYFCASSRVRGLEAFFGQGTRLTVV.

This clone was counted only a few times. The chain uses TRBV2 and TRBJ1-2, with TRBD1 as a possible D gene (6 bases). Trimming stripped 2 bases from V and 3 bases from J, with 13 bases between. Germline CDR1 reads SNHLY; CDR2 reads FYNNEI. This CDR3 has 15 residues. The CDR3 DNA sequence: TGTGCCAGCAGTGAATATTGGACAGACCACTATGGCTACACCTTC. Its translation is CASSEYWTDHYGYTF.

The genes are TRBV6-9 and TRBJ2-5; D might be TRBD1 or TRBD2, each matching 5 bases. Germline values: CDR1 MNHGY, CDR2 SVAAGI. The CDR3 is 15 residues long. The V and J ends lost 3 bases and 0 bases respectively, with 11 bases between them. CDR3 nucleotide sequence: TGTGCCAGCAGTTACCAGGTGGGGGACCAAGAGACCCAGTACTTC. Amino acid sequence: CASSYQVGDQETQYF.

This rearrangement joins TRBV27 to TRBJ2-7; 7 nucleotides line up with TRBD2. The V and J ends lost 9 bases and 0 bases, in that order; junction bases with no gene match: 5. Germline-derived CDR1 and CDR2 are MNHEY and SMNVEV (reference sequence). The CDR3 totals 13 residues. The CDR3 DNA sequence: TGTGCCAGTTCTCGGGGGGTCTCCTACGAGCAGTACTTC. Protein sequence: CASSRGVSYEQYF.

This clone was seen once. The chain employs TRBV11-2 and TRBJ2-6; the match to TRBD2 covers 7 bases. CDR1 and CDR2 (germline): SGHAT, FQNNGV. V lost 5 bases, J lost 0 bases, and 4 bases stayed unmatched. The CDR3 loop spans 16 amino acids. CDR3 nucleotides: TGTGCCAGCAGCCCGGGAGGTGGCTCTGGGGCCAACGTCCTGACTTTC. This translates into CASSPGGGSGANVLTF.

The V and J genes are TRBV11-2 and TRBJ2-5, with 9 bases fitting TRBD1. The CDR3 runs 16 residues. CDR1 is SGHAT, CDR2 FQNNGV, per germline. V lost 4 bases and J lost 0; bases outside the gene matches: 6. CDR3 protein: CASSSYRDRDQETQYF. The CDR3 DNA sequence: TGTGCCAGCAGCTCTTACCGGGACAGGGACCAAGAGACCCAGTACTTC.

The CDR3 DNA sequence: TGTGCCTGGGACAGGGTCTACGAGCAGTACTTC. It translates to CAWDRVYEQYF. The rearrangement joins TRBV30 to TRBJ2-7; TRBD1 matches at 7 bases. Germline CDR1 and CDR2: GTSNPN and SVGIG (reference sequence). With V trimmed by 5 bases and J by 3 bases, 1 base remained unmatched. The CDR3 has 11 amino acids. Drawing the rest from reference TRBV30 and TRBJ2-7, the complete variable domain is SQTIHQWPATLVQPVGSPLSLECTVEGTSNPNLYWYRQAAGRGLQLLFYSVGIGQISSEVPQNLSASRPQDRQFILSSKKLLLSDSGFYLCAWDRVYEQYFGPGTRLTVT.

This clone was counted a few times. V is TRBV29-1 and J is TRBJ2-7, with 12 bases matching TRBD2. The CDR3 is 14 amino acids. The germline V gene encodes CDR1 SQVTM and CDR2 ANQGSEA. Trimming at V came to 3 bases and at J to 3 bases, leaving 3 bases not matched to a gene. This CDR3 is CSVEATSGGYEQYF. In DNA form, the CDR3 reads TGCAGCGTTGAGGCGACTAGCGGGGGCTACGAGCAGTACTTC.

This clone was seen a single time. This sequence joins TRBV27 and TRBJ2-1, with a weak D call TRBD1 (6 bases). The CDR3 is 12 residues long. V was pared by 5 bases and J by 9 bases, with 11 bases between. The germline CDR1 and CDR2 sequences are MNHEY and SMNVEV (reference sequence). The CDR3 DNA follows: TGTGCCAGCAGTCCAGACAGGATTGAGCAGTTCTTC. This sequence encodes CASSPDRIEQFF.

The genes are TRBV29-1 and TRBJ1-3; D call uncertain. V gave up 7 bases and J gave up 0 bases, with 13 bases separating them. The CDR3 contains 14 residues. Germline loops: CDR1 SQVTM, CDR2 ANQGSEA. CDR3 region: CSAAELLSGNTIYF. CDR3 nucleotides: TGCAGCGCAGCCGAACTTCTCTCTGGAAACACCATATATTTT.

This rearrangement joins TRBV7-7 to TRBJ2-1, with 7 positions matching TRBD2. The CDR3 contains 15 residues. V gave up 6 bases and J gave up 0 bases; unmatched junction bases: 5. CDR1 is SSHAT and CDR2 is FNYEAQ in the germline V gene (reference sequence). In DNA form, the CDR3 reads TGTGCCAGCAGTATGGGAGGGAGCTCCTACAATGAGCAGTTCTTC. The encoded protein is CASSMGGSSYNEQFF.

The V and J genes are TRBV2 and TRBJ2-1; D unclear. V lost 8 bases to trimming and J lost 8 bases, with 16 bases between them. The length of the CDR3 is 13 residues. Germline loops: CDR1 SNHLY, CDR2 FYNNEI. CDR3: CASLGWPADEQFF. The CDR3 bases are TGTGCCAGCCTCGGTTGGCCGGCAGATGAGCAGTTCTTC.

CDR3 sequence: CASSSPDDTQYF. The CDR3 nucleotides read TGTGCCAGCAGTTCCCCGGACGATACGCAGTATTTT. This rearrangement joins TRBV27 to TRBJ2-3; D not certain. This CDR3 contains 12 residues. CDR1 is MNHEY, CDR2 SMNVEV, per germline (reference sequence). Trimming removed 4 bases from V and 6 bases from J, with 8 bases in between.

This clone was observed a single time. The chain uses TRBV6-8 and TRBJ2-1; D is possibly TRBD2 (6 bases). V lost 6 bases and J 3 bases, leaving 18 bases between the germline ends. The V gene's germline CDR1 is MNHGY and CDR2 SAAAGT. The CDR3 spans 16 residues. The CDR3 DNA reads TGTGCCAGCAGCTCTGGGCCGGGGGAGTACTACAATGAGCAGTTCTTC. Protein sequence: CASSSGPGEYYNEQFF.

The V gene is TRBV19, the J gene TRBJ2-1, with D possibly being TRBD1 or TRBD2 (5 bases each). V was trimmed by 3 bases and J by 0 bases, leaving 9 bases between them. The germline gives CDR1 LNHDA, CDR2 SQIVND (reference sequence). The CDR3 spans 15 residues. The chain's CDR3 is CASSIPGSSYNEQFF. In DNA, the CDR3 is TGTGCCAGTAGTATCCCAGGGAGCTCCTACAATGAGCAGTTCTTC.

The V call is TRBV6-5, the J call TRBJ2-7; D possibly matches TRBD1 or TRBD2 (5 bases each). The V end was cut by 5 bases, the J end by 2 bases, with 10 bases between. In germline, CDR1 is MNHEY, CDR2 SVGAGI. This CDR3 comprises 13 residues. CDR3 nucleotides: TGTGCCAGCAGTAGGGACGGTCCCTACGAGCAGTACTTC. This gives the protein CASSRDGPYEQYF.

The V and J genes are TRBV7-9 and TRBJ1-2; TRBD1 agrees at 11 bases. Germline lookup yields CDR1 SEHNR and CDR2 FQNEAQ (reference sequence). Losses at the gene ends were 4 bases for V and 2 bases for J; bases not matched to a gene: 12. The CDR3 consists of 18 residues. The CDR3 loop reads CASSSPRDRGERNYGYTF. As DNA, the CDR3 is TGTGCCAGCAGCTCCCCCCGGGACAGGGGGGAGCGGAACTATGGCTACACCTTC.

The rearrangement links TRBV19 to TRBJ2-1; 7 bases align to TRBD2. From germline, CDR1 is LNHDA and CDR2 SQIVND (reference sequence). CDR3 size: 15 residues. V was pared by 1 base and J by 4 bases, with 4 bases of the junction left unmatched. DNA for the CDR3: TGTGCCAGTAGTATAGGGGCTAGCGGTTACAATGAGCAGTTCTTC. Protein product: CASSIGASGYNEQFF.

The CDR3 coding sequence is TGTGCCAGCAGCTTAAAACCTTGGGGGACCACCCAAGAGACCCAGTACTTC. Translating it yields CASSLKPWGTTQETQYF. The chain joins TRBV7-2 to TRBJ2-5, with D perhaps being TRBD1 or TRBD2 (5 bases each). In germline, CDR1 is SGHTA, CDR2 FQGNSA. The ends were cut back, 2 bases at V and 1 base at J, with 17 bases in the middle. The CDR3 sequence is 17 residues long.

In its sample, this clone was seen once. Here the CDR3 reads CASSFAGEETQYF. The CDR3 nucleotides are TGTGCCAGCAGCTTCGCGGGAGAAGAGACCCAGTACTTC. This chain links TRBV7-2 with TRBJ2-5; 7 nucleotides agree with TRBD2. The CDR3 is made up of 13 amino acids. The germline V gene encodes CDR1 SGHTA and CDR2 FQGNSA. With 3 bases clipped from V and 3 bases from J, the junction kept 1 base outside the gene matches.